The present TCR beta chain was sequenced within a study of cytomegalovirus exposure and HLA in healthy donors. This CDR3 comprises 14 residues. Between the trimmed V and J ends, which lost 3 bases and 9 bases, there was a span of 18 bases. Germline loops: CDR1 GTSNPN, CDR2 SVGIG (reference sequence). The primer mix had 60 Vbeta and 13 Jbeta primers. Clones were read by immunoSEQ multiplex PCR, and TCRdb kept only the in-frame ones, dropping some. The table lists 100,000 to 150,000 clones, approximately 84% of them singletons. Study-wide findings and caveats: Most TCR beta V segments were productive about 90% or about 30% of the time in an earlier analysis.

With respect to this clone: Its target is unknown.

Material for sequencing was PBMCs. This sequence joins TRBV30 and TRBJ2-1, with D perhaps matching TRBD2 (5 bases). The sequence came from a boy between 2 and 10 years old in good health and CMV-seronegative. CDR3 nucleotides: TGTGCCTGGAGGAAAGCGTGGGAGACGGCTGAGCAGTTCTTC. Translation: CAWRKAWETAEQFF.